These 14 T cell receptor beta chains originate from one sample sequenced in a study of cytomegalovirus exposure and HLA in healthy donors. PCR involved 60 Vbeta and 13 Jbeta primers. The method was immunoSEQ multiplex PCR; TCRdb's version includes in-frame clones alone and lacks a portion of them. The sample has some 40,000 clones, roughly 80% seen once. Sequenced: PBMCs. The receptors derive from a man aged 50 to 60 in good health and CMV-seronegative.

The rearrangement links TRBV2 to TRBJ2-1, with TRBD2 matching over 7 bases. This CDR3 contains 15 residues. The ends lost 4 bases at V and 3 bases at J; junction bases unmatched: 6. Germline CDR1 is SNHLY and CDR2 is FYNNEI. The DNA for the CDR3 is TGTGCCAGCAGTGTCTGGCGGGGGAACTACAATGAGCAGTTCTTC. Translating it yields CASSVWRGNYNEQFF.

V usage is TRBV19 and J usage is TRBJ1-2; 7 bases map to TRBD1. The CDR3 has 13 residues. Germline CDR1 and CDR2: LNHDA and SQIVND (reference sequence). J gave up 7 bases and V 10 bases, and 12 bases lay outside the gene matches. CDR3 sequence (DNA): TGTGCCACTAGCCGATCGACAGGGCCTGGCTACACCTTC. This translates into CATSRSTGPGYTF.

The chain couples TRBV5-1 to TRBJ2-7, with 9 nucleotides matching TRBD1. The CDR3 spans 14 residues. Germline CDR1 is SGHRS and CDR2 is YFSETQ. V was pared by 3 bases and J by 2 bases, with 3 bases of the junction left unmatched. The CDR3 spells CASSSRQGAYEQYF. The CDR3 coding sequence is TGCGCCAGCAGCTCGAGACAGGGGGCCTACGAGCAGTACTTC.

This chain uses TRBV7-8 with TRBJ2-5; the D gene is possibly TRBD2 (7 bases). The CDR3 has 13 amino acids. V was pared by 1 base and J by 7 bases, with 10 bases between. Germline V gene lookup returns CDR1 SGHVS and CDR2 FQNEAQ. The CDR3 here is CASSLDREGTQYF. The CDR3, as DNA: TGTGCCAGCAGCTTAGACAGGGAGGGGACCCAGTACTTC.

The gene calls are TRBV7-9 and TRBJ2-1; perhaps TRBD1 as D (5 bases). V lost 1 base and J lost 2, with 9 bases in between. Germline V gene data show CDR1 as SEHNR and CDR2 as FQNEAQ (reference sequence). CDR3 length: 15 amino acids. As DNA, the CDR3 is TGTGCCAGCAGCTTAGTAGGACAAACCTACAATGAGCAGTTCTTC. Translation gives CASSLVGQTYNEQFF. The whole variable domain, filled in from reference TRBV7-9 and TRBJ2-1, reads DTGVSQNPRHKITKRGQNVTFRCDPISEHNRLYWYRQTLGQGPEFLTYFQNEAQLEKSRLLSDRFSAERPKGSFSTLEIQRTEQGDSAMYLCASSLVGQTYNEQFFGPGTRLTVL.

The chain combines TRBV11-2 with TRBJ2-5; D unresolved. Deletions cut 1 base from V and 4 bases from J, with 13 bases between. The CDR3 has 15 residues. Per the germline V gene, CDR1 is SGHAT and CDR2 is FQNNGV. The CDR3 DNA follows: TGTGCCAGCAGCTTAGGTCACAGCCCTCGAGAGACCCAGTACTTC. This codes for CASSLGHSPRETQYF.

CDR3 in amino acids: CASSQDPGSYEQYF. In nucleotides, the CDR3 is TGCGCCAGCAGCCAAGACCCGGGATCCTACGAGCAGTACTTC. The gene calls are TRBV4-1 and TRBJ2-7; weak D call: TRBD2 (5 bases). CDR1 and CDR2 from the germline V gene are MGHRA and YSYEKL. The V gene lost 0 bases and the J gene lost 1 base, with 7 bases spanning the gap. The length of the CDR3 is 14 residues.

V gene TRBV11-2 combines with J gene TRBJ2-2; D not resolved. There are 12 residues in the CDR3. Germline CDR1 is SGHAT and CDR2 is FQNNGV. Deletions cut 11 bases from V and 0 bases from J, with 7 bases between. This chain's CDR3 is CALRANTGELFF. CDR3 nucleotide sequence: TGTGCCCTAAGAGCGAACACCGGGGAGCTGTTTTTT. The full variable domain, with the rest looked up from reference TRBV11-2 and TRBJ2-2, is EAGVAQSPRYKIIEKRQSVAFWCNPISGHATLYWYQQILGQGPKLLIQFQNNGVVDDSQLPKDRFSAERLKGVDSTLKIQPAKLEDSAVYLCALRANTGELFFGEGSRLTVL.

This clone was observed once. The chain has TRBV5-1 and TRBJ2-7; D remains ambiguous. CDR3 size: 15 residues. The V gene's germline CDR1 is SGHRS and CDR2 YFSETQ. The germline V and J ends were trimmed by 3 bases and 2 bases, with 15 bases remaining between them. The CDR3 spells CASSSTGSQPYEQYF. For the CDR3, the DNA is TGCGCCAGCAGCTCGACCGGGTCCCAGCCCTACGAGCAGTACTTC.

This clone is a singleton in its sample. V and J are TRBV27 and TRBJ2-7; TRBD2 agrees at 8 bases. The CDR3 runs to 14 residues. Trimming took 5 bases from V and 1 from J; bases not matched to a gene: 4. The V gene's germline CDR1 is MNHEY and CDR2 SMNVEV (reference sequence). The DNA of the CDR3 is TGTGCCAGCAGTCGACTAGCGAGGTCCTACGAGCAGTACTTC. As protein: CASSRLARSYEQYF.

CDR3 in amino acids: CSVGGFGKNIQYF. CDR3 coding DNA: TGCAGCGTTGGCGGATTTGGCAAAAACATTCAGTACTTC. This sequence joins TRBV29-1 and TRBJ2-4, with unresolved D. V lost 4 bases and J 3 bases, leaving 10 bases between the germline ends. Looked up from germline, CDR1 is SQVTM and CDR2 is ANQGSEA. This CDR3 has 13 residues.

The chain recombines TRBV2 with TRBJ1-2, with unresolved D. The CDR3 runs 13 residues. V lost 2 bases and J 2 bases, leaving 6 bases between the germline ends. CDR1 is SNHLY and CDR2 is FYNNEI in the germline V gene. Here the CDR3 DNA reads TGTGCCAGCAGTGAATGGGCCAACTATGGCTACACCTTC. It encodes CASSEWANYGYTF.

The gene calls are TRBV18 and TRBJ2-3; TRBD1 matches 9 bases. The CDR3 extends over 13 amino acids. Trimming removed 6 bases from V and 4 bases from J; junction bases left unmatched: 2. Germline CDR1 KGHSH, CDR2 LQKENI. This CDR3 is CASSRDRADTQYF. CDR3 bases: TGTGCCAGCTCCCGGGACAGGGCAGATACGCAGTATTTT.

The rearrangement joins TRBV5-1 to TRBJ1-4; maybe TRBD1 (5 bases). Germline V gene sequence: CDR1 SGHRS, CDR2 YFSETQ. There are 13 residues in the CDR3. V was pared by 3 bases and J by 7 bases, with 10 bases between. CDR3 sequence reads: CASSSGGTEKLFF. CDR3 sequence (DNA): TGCGCCAGCAGCTCCGGGGGGACTGAAAAACTGTTTTTT.